The present TCR beta chain was sequenced within a study of T cell changes during pregnancy in multiple sclerosis. Germline loops: CDR1 MNHEY, CDR2 SMNVEV (reference sequence). With 5 bases clipped from V and 0 bases from J, the junction kept 4 bases outside the gene matches. The CDR3 is 15 residues long. TCRdb's table, derived via immunoSEQ multiplex PCR, lists solely in-frame clones and lacks some. The sample includes about 74,000 clones, 92% of them seen just once. In this sample, this clone turned up once. This rearrangement joins TRBV27 to TRBJ2-1; 7 bases are shared with TRBD2. This material consisted of peripheral blood, taken after pregnancy. This sequence was found in a female donor in good health, enrolled as a control in a pregnancy study. The CDR3 loop reads CASSPTSASYNEQFF. Here the CDR3 DNA reads TGTGCCAGCAGTCCAACTAGCGCCTCCTACAATGAGCAGTTCTTC.